The clone carrying this T cell receptor beta chain was detected ten times or more. Its antigen is unknown. This specimen comes from a study of Graves' ophthalmopathy and Graves' hyperthyroidism. Study-level points and caveats: The blood repertoire also included most expanded thyroid clonotypes above 0.001 frequency.

In this cohort's terms, stable hyperthyroidism meant no ophthalmopathy by 18 months of follow-up. Amplification of the TCR beta CDR3 regions used RNA transcripts (as template). An initial RT-PCR round employing HTBI primers preceded a second-round multiplex PCR. In TCRdb, the multiplex PCR reads were re-called with MiXCR into one record per CDR3 protein. The sample has hundreds of thousands of distinct CDR3 sequences; approximately 21% are singletons. Germline loops: CDR1 DFQATT, CDR2 SNEGSKA (reference sequence). The CDR3 is made up of 12 amino acids. V lost 7 bases, J lost 4 bases, and 3 bases stayed unmatched.

This chain uses TRBV20-1 with TRBJ2-5; 10 bases are shared with TRBD2. This clonotype originated in a young woman with stable Graves' hyperthyroidism. Some clones in this sample may be carry-over from other donors' samples. Sequencing was performed on peripheral blood. CDR3 amino acids: CSGTSGRETQYF. In nucleotides, the CDR3 is TGCAGTGGGACTAGCGGACGAGAGACCCAGTACTTC.